These 5 T cell receptor beta chains share one sample of origin, sequenced in a study of T-cell memory formation after mild COVID-19. TCRdb redid the calling of the 5' RACE reads with MiXCR, one entry per CDR3 protein. The sample has just over 150,000 distinct CDR3 sequences, around 30% seen once. Sequencing used PBMCs or a T cell subset sorted from them (not recorded which). These receptors originate from an adult woman who had mild COVID-19 (a few samples of this study predate the infection). Cell type and time point are not known.

The chain is built from TRBV10-3 and TRBJ2-7, with D hard to call. The length of the CDR3 is 13 residues. V lost 6 bases to trimming and J lost 2 bases, with 11 bases between them. Germline CDR1 and CDR2: ENHRY and SYGVKD. DNA for the CDR3: TGTGCCATCAGCCCCTCGACGCCCTACGAGCAGTACTTC. Protein sequence: CAISPSTPYEQYF.

The chain combines TRBV20-1 with TRBJ2-5; TRBD1 is a possible D gene (6 bases). V lost 3 bases, J lost 5 bases, and 22 bases lay in between. This CDR3 spans 16 amino acids. Germline CDR1 DFQATT, CDR2 SNEGSKA (reference sequence). CDR3 coding DNA: TGCAGTGCTAGTGCGCGCCCCCGGGACATGAGGGAGACCCAGTACTTC. Translation: CSASARPRDMRETQYF.

The chain joins TRBV7-6 to TRBJ2-5, with D unresolved. The V and J ends lost 5 bases and 0 bases respectively, with 4 bases between them. Germline CDR1 is SGHVS and CDR2 is FNYEAQ. The CDR3 consists of 12 residues. As DNA, the CDR3 is TGTGCCAGCAGCCCCCACCAAGAGACCCAGTACTTC. It translates to CASSPHQETQYF.

This clonotype appeared a few times. This chain uses TRBV11-2 with TRBJ2-1; 9 positions agree with TRBD2. The CDR3 runs 15 residues. With 5 bases clipped from V and 5 bases from J, the junction kept 7 bases outside the gene matches. Per the germline V gene, CDR1 is SGHAT and CDR2 is FQNNGV. CDR3 DNA: TGTGCCAGCAGCCCAAGTGGGACTAGCAACAATGAGCAGTTCTTC. Its translation is CASSPSGTSNNEQFF.

This clonotype was seen only a few times. This chain links TRBV27 with TRBJ2-3; D tentatively reads TRBD1 or TRBD2 (6 bases each). Germline CDR1 reads MNHEY; CDR2 reads SMNVEV (reference sequence). CDR3 length: 16 amino acids. Trimming removed 6 bases from V and 2 bases from J, with 18 bases in between. CDR3 residues: CASSPSVGGLTDTQYF. CDR3 bases: TGTGCCAGCAGCCCCTCTGTCGGGGGCCTCACAGATACGCAGTATTTT.